Each of the 32 T cell receptor beta chains below was sequenced from the same sample in a study of beta chain features in type 1 diabetes. Points from the study as a whole: Researchers report that Type 1 diabetes patients had moderately but significantly shorter TCRB CDR3s across all four CD4+ subsets.

No antigen is known for these receptors. The investigators reverse transcribed all of the isolated RNA, so they sequenced expressed TCRB transcripts. This table comes from immunoSEQ multiplex PCR, and its TCRdb copy is limited to in-frame clones, with some not included. The sample holds 240,000 or so clones, 11% to 15% seen once. Sequenced: naive CD4+ T cells from blood. The source is a man younger than 45 with type 1 diabetes.

The chain couples TRBV11-2 to TRBJ1-2, with D uncertain. The length of the CDR3 is 14 residues. Deletions cut 2 bases from V and 0 bases from J, with 7 bases between. Per the germline V gene, CDR1 is SGHAT and CDR2 is FQNNGV. As DNA, the CDR3 is TGTGCCAGCAGCTTACCCGGTACTAACTATGGCTACACCTTC. As protein: CASSLPGTNYGYTF.

This chain links TRBV9 with TRBJ2-5; TRBD2 aligns across 7 bases. Per the germline V gene, CDR1 is SGDLS and CDR2 is YYNGEE. The CDR3 consists of 15 residues. With V trimmed by 3 bases and J by 5 bases, 10 bases remained unmatched. The CDR3 reads CASSATQGRAETQYF. The CDR3 bases are TGTGCCAGCAGCGCCACACAAGGGAGGGCCGAGACCCAGTACTTC.

This clone was seen a few times. Written as DNA, the CDR3 is TGTGCCAGCAGTTATCAACAGGTCAGCACCGGGGAGCTGTTTTTT. Amino acid sequence: CASSYQQVSTGELFF. V gene TRBV6-5 combines with J gene TRBJ2-2, with D perhaps TRBD1 (5 bases). Looked up from germline, CDR1 is MNHEY and CDR2 is SVGAGI. The CDR3 is 15 amino acids. Trimming removed 3 bases from V and 4 bases from J, with 12 bases in between.

The chain recombines TRBV2 with TRBJ1-2, with D maybe TRBD1 (6 bases). CDR1 and CDR2 from the germline V gene are SNHLY and FYNNEI. V gave up 7 bases and J gave up 5 bases, with 17 bases separating them. The CDR3 loop spans 14 amino acids. The CDR3 DNA follows: TGTGCCAGCAAGAGAGGACAGACCGGGTATGGCTACACCTTC. Translating it yields CASKRGQTGYGYTF. Full variable domain (rest looked up from reference TRBV2 and TRBJ1-2): EPEVTQTPSHQVTQMGQEVILRCVPISNHLYFYWYRQILGQKVEFLVSFYNNEISEKSEIFDDQFSVERPDGSNFTLKIRSTKLEDSAMYFCASKRGQTGYGYTFGSGTRLTVV.

This rearrangement joins TRBV19 to TRBJ1-1; TRBD1 matches at 8 bases. The germline V gene encodes CDR1 LNHDA and CDR2 SQIVND (reference sequence). The CDR3 totals 13 residues. The V segment lost 1 base and the J segment 11 bases; nucleotides outside the gene matches: 6. The CDR3, as DNA: TGTGCCAGTAGTATAGGAGGACAGGGCGAGGCTTTCTTT. It encodes CASSIGGQGEAFF. Supplemented by reference TRBV19 and TRBJ1-1, the full variable domain reads DGGITQSPKYLFRKEGQNVTLSCEQNLNHDAMYWYRQDPGQGLRLIYYSQIVNDFQKGDIAEGYSVSREKKESFPLTVTSAQKNPTAFYLCASSIGGQGEAFFGQGTRLTVV.

CDR3 nucleotide sequence: TGTGCCAGTAGTCCCGGAGGGGCAGCAGAGACCCAGTACTTC. The encoded protein is CASSPGGAAETQYF. V usage is TRBV19 and J usage is TRBJ2-5, with TRBD2 as a possible D gene (6 bases). Germline values: CDR1 LNHDA, CDR2 SQIVND (reference sequence). Between the trimmed V and J ends, which lost 5 bases and 4 bases, there was a span of 14 bases. This CDR3 is built from 14 residues.

This chain joins TRBV30 and TRBJ2-2; maybe TRBD2 (6 bases). CDR1 and CDR2 from the germline V gene are GTSNPN and SVGIG (reference sequence). The CDR3 is made up of 15 amino acids. In DNA, the CDR3 is TGTGTCTTGGGTGCGGGCGCGGGATACACCGGGGAGCTGTTTTTT. Translation gives CVLGAGAGYTGELFF.

V and J are TRBV2 and TRBJ2-1; D remains unclear. There are 12 residues in the CDR3. Trimming removed 3 bases at V and 3 bases at J, with 3 bases between. Germline CDR1 and CDR2: SNHLY and FYNNEI. In nucleotides, the CDR3 is TGTGCCAGCAGTGACGGCTACAATGAGCAGTTCTTC. Translation: CASSDGYNEQFF.

The chain employs TRBV19 and TRBJ1-4, with D maybe TRBD1 (6 bases). This CDR3 comprises 15 residues. Trimming removed 3 bases at V and 3 bases at J, with 11 bases between. Germline values: CDR1 LNHDA, CDR2 SQIVND (reference sequence). The CDR3 loop is CASSISGVPNEKLFF. The CDR3 DNA follows: TGTGCCAGTAGTATTTCAGGGGTGCCTAATGAAAAACTGTTTTTT.

This chain uses TRBV5-4 with TRBJ2-7; possibly TRBD1 for D (6 bases). The germline V and J ends were trimmed by 4 bases and 1 base, with 15 bases remaining between them. The germline V gene has CDR1 SGHNT and CDR2 YYREEE (reference sequence). This CDR3 comprises 15 residues. The CDR3 region is CASSRLGALSYEQYF. The DNA for the CDR3 is TGTGCCAGCAGCCGGCTGGGGGCCCTATCCTACGAGCAGTACTTC.

A remark on this clone: The same CDR3 also results from other DNA sequences found in this sample. The V call is TRBV18, the J call TRBJ1-2; 8 positions agree with TRBD1. The germline CDR1 and CDR2 sequences are KGHSH and LQKENI. This CDR3 comprises 14 residues. After removal of 2 bases from V and 8 bases from J, the junction contained 7 bases not matched to a gene. CDR3 in DNA: TGTGCCAGCTCACCAGGGCAGGGGGCGCGAGGCTACACCTTC. Encoded protein: CASSPGQGARGYTF.

This clone was detected only a few times. This chain uses TRBV29-1 with TRBJ2-7, with 11 bases fitting TRBD1. CDR3 length: 12 residues. Unmatched junction bases numbered 4, after V lost 7 bases and J lost 5 bases. Germline-derived CDR1 and CDR2 are SQVTM and ANQGSEA. CDR3 residues: CSGGQGGNEQYF. DNA for the CDR3: TGCAGCGGGGGACAGGGGGGAAACGAGCAGTACTTC.

This clone has just a few counts. The rearrangement joins TRBV7-9 to TRBJ2-1; the D is unclear. Germline loops: CDR1 SEHNR, CDR2 FQNEAQ (reference sequence). This CDR3 spans 11 amino acids. V was shortened by 9 bases and J by 14 bases, with 17 bases between the two germline ends. The CDR3, as DNA: TGTGCCAGTGCTGGGCTAAGTAGTAAGTTCTTC. This sequence encodes CASAGLSSKFF. Supplemented by reference TRBV7-9 and TRBJ2-1, the full variable domain reads DTGVSQNPRHKITKRGQNVTFRCDPISEHNRLYWYRQTLGQGPEFLTYFQNEAQLEKSRLLSDRFSAERPKGSFSTLEIQRTEQGDSAMYLCASAGLSSKFFGPGTRLTVL.

In this sample, this clone turned up many times. CDR3 nucleotide sequence: TGTGCCAGCAGCTTGACAGGGGGTTATAATTCACCCCTCCACTTT. Translation: CASSLTGGYNSPLHF. V is TRBV7-9 and J is TRBJ1-6; the match to TRBD1 covers 9 bases. The CDR3 consists of 15 residues. Germline-derived CDR1 and CDR2 are SEHNR and FQNEAQ (reference sequence). Losses at the gene ends were 3 bases for V and 4 bases for J; bases not matched to a gene: 1. The full variable domain, with the rest looked up from reference TRBV7-9 and TRBJ1-6, is DTGVSQNPRHKITKRGQNVTFRCDPISEHNRLYWYRQTLGQGPEFLTYFQNEAQLEKSRLLSDRFSAERPKGSFSTLEIQRTEQGDSAMYLCASSLTGGYNSPLHFGNGTRLTVT.

The table lists this clone with a few counts. V is TRBV25-1 and J is TRBJ2-1; a possible D gene is TRBD1 (5 bases). The V end was cut by 5 bases, the J end by 0 bases, with 11 bases between. Germline V gene data show CDR1 as MGHDK and CDR2 as SYGVNS. The CDR3 length is 15 residues. The CDR3 DNA reads TGTGCCAGCAGTCAGAACACAGGCTCCTACAATGAGCAGTTCTTC. It codes for CASSQNTGSYNEQFF. Filled out from reference TRBV25-1 and TRBJ2-1, the complete variable domain reads EADIYQTPRYLVIGTGKKITLECSQTMGHDKMYWYQQDPGMELHLIHYSYGVNSTEKGDLSSESTVSRIRTEHFPLTLESARPSHTSQYLCASSQNTGSYNEQFFGPGTRLTVL.

The chain couples TRBV6-5 to TRBJ2-5, with 8 bases fitting TRBD2. The V segment lost 6 bases and the J segment 5 bases; nucleotides outside the gene matches: 11. Germline V CDR1 and CDR2: MNHEY, SVGAGI. CDR3 length equals 15 residues. Here the CDR3 DNA reads TGTGCCAGCAGCCCGGCCGGGAGGGCCAGGGAGACCCAGTACTTC. Translation gives CASSPAGRARETQYF.

This clone has just a few counts. The V gene is TRBV15, the J gene TRBJ2-7; unclear D gene. V was cut by 3 bases and J by 7 bases, with 10 bases left in between. This CDR3 is 12 amino acids long. In germline, CDR1 is LNHNV, CDR2 YYDKDF (reference sequence). The CDR3 spells CATSRPPEEQYF. The CDR3 nucleotides read TGTGCCACCAGCAGGCCCCCGGAGGAGCAGTACTTC.

The chain uses TRBV18 and TRBJ1-2, with TRBD1 identical over 7 bases. Looked up from germline, CDR1 is KGHSH and CDR2 is LQKENI. There are 13 residues in the CDR3. Trimming removed 3 bases from V and 10 bases from J; junction bases left unmatched: 8. This chain's CDR3 is CASSPTGTENYTF. The CDR3 DNA sequence: TGTGCCAGCTCACCTACCGGGACAGAAAACTACACCTTC.

This clone appeared a few times. The V and J genes are TRBV25-1 and TRBJ2-2, with D hard to call. This CDR3 spans 16 amino acids. Trimming took off 1 base at V and 0 bases at J, with 9 bases between the two ends. Germline V lookup: CDR1 MGHDK, CDR2 SYGVNS. The CDR3 DNA is TGTGCCAGCAGTGAATTGAGGTTAACGAACACCGGGGAGCTGTTTTTT. This gives the protein CASSELRLTNTGELFF.

The genes are TRBV21-1 and TRBJ2-6; the table's D call TRBD1 went unverified against the DNA. TRBV21-1 is shown as a pseudogene. This CDR3 region has 17 residues. The CDR3 DNA reads TGTGCCAGCAGCTTCAGGGGCCTGAGCTCTGGGGCCAACGTCCTGACTTTC. Its translation is CASSFRGLSSGANVLTF.

This clone was seen a handful of times. The V gene is TRBV7-8, the J gene TRBJ1-2, with 10 positions matching TRBD1. Germline CDR1 reads SGHVS; CDR2 reads FQNEAQ. V was pared by 2 bases and J by 0 bases, with 6 bases of the junction left unmatched. This CDR3 has 17 residues. The CDR3 DNA reads as TGTGCCAGCAGCTTATTGGCGGGACAGGGGACTAACTATGGCTACACCTTC. This encodes CASSLLAGQGTNYGYTF.

The V call is TRBV25-1, the J call TRBJ2-1; 10 nucleotides line up with TRBD2. Germline V CDR1 and CDR2: MGHDK, SYGVNS. The V and J ends lost 3 bases and 7 bases, in that order; junction bases with no gene match: 6. CDR3 length equals 15 residues. This CDR3 reads CASSDRLAGVNEQFF. The CDR3 DNA sequence: TGTGCCAGCAGTGATCGGCTAGCGGGAGTGAATGAGCAGTTCTTC.

This clone was counted between two and nine times. The V gene is TRBV19, the J gene TRBJ2-3; D perhaps matches TRBD2 (5 bases). CDR1 and CDR2 (germline): LNHDA, SQIVND (reference sequence). This CDR3 is built from 14 residues. V was clipped by 3 bases and J by 3 bases, with 10 bases between them. The CDR3 nucleotides read TGTGCCAGTAGTATCGGGAAGGATACAGATACGCAGTATTTT. The encoded protein is CASSIGKDTDTQYF. Using reference TRBV19 and TRBJ2-3 for the parts outside the CDR3, the full variable domain is DGGITQSPKYLFRKEGQNVTLSCEQNLNHDAMYWYRQDPGQGLRLIYYSQIVNDFQKGDIAEGYSVSREKKESFPLTVTSAQKNPTAFYLCASSIGKDTDTQYFGPGTRLTVL.

This clone was seen more than once but under ten times. This rearrangement joins TRBV5-5 to TRBJ1-2; 7 positions agree with TRBD1. This CDR3 has 15 amino acids. From germline, CDR1 is SGHKS and CDR2 YYEKEE (reference sequence). J gave up 4 bases and V 0 bases, and 6 bases lay outside the gene matches. The CDR3 region is CASSLGGQVGYGYTF. The CDR3 bases are TGTGCCAGCAGCTTGGGAGGACAGGTCGGCTATGGCTACACCTTC.

This clone was seen a few times. The V call is TRBV4-2, the J call TRBJ2-2; 9 bases fit TRBD1. Germline CDR1 is LGHNA and CDR2 is YNFKEQ. The CDR3 is 16 residues long. V dropped 6 bases and J dropped 4; count of bases not matched to a gene: 9. The CDR3 nucleotides are TGTGCCAGCAGTCTCGGGGACAGGGCTGGCACCGGGGAGCTGTTTTTT. Translating gives CASSLGDRAGTGELFF.

This clone was observed a handful of times. The V and J genes are TRBV28 and TRBJ2-7; weak D call: TRBD1 (6 bases). The V end was cut by 7 bases, the J end by 2 bases, with 18 bases between. Germline V gene data show CDR1 as MDHEN and CDR2 as SYDVKM. This CDR3 spans 15 amino acids. The CDR3 nucleotides are TGTGCCAGCACACCCACGACACGGGACACCTACGAGCAGTACTTC. Its translation is CASTPTTRDTYEQYF.

The chain has TRBV27 and TRBJ2-3; weak D call: TRBD2 (6 bases). The CDR3 contains 13 residues. V lost 11 bases and J 3 bases, leaving 15 bases between the germline ends. CDR1 is MNHEY and CDR2 is SMNVEV in the germline V gene (reference sequence). The CDR3 bases are TGTGCCTCGCGCGGGACTCCGACAGATACGCAGTATTTT. Encoded protein: CASRGTPTDTQYF.

This clone was counted between two and nine times. This chain connects TRBV4-1 to TRBJ1-4, with TRBD1 matching 8 bases. The junction had 2 bases not matched to a gene; V was cut back by 0 bases and J by 5 bases. Germline CDR1 reads MGHRA; CDR2 reads YSYEKL. The CDR3 totals 15 residues. In nucleotides, the CDR3 is TGCGCCAGCAGCCAAGACCGACAGGGGAATGAAAAACTGTTTTTT. Protein sequence: CASSQDRQGNEKLFF.

This clone was found a few times. The chain employs TRBV19 and TRBJ2-1; 13 nucleotides match TRBD2. The V gene end was trimmed by 10 bases and the J gene end by 9 bases; junction bases not matched to a gene: 15. Germline V gives CDR1 LNHDA, CDR2 SQIVND (reference sequence). This CDR3 contains 16 residues. CDR3 in amino acids: CATRRTSGGRGTEQFF. DNA for the CDR3: TGTGCCACCAGGCGGACTAGCGGGGGCCGAGGGACTGAGCAGTTCTTC. The whole variable domain, filled in from reference TRBV19 and TRBJ2-1, reads DGGITQSPKYLFRKEGQNVTLSCEQNLNHDAMYWYRQDPGQGLRLIYYSQIVNDFQKGDIAEGYSVSREKKESFPLTVTSAQKNPTAFYLCATRRTSGGRGTEQFFGPGTRLTVL.

J is TRBJ2-3 and V is TRBV11-2, with D possibly TRBD1 on 6 matching bases. With 2 bases removed from V and 4 bases from J, the gap between germline ends came to 10 bases. The CDR3 totals 14 residues. The V gene's germline CDR1 is SGHAT and CDR2 FQNNGV. CDR3 residues: CASSLTGWSDTQYF. CDR3 in DNA: TGTGCCAGCAGCTTAACAGGGTGGTCAGATACGCAGTATTTT.

V usage is TRBV30 and J usage is TRBJ2-1; D perhaps matches TRBD2 (6 bases). V lost 1 base and J 7 bases, leaving 8 bases between the germline ends. The germline V gene has CDR1 GTSNPN and CDR2 SVGIG (reference sequence). CDR3 length: 12 residues. In nucleotides, the CDR3 is TGTGCCTGGAGTGGGAGCGGGAATGAGCAGTTCTTC. It encodes CAWSGSGNEQFF.

The chain is built from TRBV6-6 and TRBJ1-5; 7 bases agree with TRBD1. This CDR3 contains 16 residues. V lost 2 bases, J lost 5 bases, and 9 bases stayed unmatched. The germline gives CDR1 MNHNY, CDR2 SVGAGI (reference sequence). The CDR3 loop is CASSYLRTGGDQPQHF. The CDR3 DNA reads as TGTGCCAGCAGTTACCTTCGGACAGGCGGAGATCAGCCCCAGCATTTT.